This TCR beta chain came from a study of blood T cells in healthy people across ages. The second PCR ran roughly 6 to 11 cycles with a sample-barcoded 5' primer and J-beta primers. TCRdb re-analysed the 5' RACE reads in MiXCR, keeping a single row per CDR3 protein. Among about 1.4 million distinct CDR3 sequences listed, approximately 63% were seen once. The germline V gene has CDR1 SQVTM and CDR2 ANQGSEA. This CDR3 contains 11 residues. The sample taken for sequencing was blood. This sequence was found in a man aged 18 to 29 in good health. The chain is built from TRBV29-1 and TRBJ2-5; D could derive from TRBD1 or TRBD2 (5 bases each). The J call may be incorrect, as the DNA end agrees better with TRBJ2-7. The DNA of the CDR3 is TGCAGCGTTGAATCGGGACGCGAGCAGTACTTC. This encodes CSVESGREQYF.